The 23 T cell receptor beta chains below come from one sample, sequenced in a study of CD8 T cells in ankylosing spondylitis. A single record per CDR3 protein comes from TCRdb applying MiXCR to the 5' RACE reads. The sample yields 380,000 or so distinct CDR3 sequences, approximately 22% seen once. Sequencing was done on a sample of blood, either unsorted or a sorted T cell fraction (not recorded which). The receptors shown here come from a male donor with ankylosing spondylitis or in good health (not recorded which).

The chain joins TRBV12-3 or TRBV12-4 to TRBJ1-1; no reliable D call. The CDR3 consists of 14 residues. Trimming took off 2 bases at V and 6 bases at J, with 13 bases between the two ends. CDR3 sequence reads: CASSLLDYEAEAFF. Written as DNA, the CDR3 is TGTGCCAGCAGTTTACTAGATTATGAGGCTGAAGCTTTCTTT.

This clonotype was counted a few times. As DNA, the CDR3 is TGCAGCGTTGAAGTCTCCAGGGGTTGGACTGAAGCTTTCTTT. This encodes CSVEVSRGWTEAFF. The chain links TRBV29-1 to TRBJ1-1; D may be TRBD1 (6 bases). Germline V CDR1 and CDR2: SQVTM, ANQGSEA. The length of the CDR3 is 14 residues. Trimming shortened V by 1 base and J by 5 bases, and 14 bases separated the two germline ends.

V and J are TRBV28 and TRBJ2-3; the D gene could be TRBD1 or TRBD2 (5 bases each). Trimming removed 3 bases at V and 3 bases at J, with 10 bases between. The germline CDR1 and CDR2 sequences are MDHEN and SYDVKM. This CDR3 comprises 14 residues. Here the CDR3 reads CASSLLGPTDTQYF. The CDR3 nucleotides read TGTGCCAGCAGTTTGTTGGGACCTACAGATACGCAGTATTTT.

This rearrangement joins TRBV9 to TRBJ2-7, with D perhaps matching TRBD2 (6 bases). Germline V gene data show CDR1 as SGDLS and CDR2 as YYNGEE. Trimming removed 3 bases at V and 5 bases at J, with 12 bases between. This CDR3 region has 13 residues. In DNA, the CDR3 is TGTGCCAGCAGCGGTGGGACGGGAGACGAGCAGTACTTC. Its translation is CASSGGTGDEQYF.

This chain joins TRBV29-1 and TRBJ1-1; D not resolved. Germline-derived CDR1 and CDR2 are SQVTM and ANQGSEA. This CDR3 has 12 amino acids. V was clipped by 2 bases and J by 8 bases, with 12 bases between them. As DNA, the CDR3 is TGCAGCGTTGAATTGGTGGCGGCAGAAGCTTTCTTT. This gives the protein CSVELVAAEAFF. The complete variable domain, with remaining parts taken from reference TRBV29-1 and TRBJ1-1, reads SAVISQKPSRDICQRGTSLTIQCQVDSQVTMMFWYRQQPGQSLTLIATANQGSEATYESGFVIDKFPISRPNLTFSTLTVSNMSPEDSSIYLCSVELVAAEAFFGQGTRLTVV.

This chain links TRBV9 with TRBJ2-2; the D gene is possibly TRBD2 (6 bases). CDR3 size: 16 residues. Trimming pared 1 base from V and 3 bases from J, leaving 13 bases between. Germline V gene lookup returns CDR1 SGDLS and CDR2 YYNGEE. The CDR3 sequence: CASSVFVGGDTGELFF. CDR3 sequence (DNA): TGTGCCAGCAGCGTATTTGTCGGAGGGGACACCGGGGAGCTGTTTTTT.

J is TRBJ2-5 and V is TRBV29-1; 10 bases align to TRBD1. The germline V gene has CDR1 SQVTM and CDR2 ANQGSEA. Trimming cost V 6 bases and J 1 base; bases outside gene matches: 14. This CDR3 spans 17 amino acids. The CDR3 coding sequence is TGCAGCGTCGCCCTTTGGGGGACAGGGGACCTCCAAGAGACCCAGTACTTC. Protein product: CSVALWGTGDLQETQYF. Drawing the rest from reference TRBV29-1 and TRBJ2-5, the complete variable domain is SAVISQKPSRDICQRGTSLTIQCQVDSQVTMMFWYRQQPGQSLTLIATANQGSEATYESGFVIDKFPISRPNLTFSTLTVSNMSPEDSSIYLCSVALWGTGDLQETQYFGPGTRLLVL.

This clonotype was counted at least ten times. CDR3: CASSYSKWIGTGTGELFF. The CDR3 region has the DNA TGTGCCAGCAGTTACTCGAAGTGGATAGGTACTGGGACCGGGGAGCTGTTTTTT. The V gene is TRBV6-5, the J gene TRBJ2-2, with unresolved D. Germline loops: CDR1 MNHEY, CDR2 SVGAGI. The CDR3 covers 18 residues. V was cut by 0 bases and J by 5 bases, with 19 bases left in between.

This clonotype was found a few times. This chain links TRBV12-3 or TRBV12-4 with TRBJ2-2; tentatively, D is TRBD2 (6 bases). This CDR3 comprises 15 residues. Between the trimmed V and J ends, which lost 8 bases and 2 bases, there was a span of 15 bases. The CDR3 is CASVGLFFNTGELFF. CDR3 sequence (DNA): TGTGCCAGCGTGGGACTTTTTTTCAACACCGGGGAGCTGTTTTTT.

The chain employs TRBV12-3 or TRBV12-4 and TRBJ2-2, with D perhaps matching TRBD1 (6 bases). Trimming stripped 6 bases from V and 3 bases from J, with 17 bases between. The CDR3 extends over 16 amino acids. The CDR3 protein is CASSLARGSDTGELFF. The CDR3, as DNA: TGTGCCAGCAGCCTCGCCAGGGGAAGTGACACCGGGGAGCTGTTTTTT.

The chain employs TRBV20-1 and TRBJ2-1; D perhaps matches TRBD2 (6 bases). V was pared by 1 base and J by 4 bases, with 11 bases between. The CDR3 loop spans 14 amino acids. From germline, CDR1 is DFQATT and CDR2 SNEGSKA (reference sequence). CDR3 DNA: TGCAGTGCTAGAGTCCTAGCGAAGTACAATGAGCAGTTCTTC. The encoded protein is CSARVLAKYNEQFF.

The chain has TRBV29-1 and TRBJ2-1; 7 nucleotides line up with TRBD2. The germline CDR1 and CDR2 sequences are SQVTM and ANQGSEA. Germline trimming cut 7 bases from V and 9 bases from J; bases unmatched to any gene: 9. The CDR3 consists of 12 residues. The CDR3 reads CSGGVWGGEQFF. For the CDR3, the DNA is TGCAGCGGAGGGGTTTGGGGGGGTGAGCAGTTCTTC.

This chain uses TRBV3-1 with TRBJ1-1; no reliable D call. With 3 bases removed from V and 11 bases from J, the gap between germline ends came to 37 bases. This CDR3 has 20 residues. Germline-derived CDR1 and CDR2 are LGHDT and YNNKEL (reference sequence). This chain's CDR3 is CASSQVKIVINAGMAASAFF. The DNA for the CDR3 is TGTGCCAGCAGCCAGGTCAAGATCGTTATTAATGCTGGAATGGCTGCGTCGGCTTTCTTT.

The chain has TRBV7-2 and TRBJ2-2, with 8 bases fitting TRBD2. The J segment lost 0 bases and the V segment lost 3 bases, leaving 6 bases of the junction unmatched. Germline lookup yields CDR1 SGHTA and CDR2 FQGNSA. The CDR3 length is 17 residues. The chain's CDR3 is CASSFPGGAPNTGELFF. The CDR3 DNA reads TGTGCCAGCAGCTTCCCCGGGGGGGCTCCGAACACCGGGGAGCTGTTTTTT.

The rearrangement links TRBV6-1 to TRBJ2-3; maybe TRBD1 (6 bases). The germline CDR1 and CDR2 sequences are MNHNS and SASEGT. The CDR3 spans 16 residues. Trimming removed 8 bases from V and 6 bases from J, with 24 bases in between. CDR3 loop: CASPTQQGKLLDTQYF. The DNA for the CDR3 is TGTGCCAGCCCGACCCAGCAGGGGAAATTATTGGATACGCAGTATTTT.

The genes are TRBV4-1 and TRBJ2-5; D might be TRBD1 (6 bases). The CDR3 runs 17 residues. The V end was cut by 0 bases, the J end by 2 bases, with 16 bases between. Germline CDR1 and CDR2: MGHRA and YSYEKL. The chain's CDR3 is CASSQDFPAQGQETQYF. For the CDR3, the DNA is TGCGCCAGCAGCCAAGATTTTCCGGCACAGGGACAAGAGACCCAGTACTTC.

Here the CDR3 reads CSARGTGAGELFF. Here the CDR3 DNA reads TGCAGTGCTAGGGGGACAGGGGCCGGGGAGCTGTTTTTT. The gene calls are TRBV20-1 and TRBJ2-2, with TRBD1 matching 10 bases. Germline-derived CDR1 and CDR2 are DFQATT and SNEGSKA (reference sequence). The CDR3 spans 13 residues. With 3 bases clipped from V and 6 bases from J, the junction kept 1 base outside the gene matches.

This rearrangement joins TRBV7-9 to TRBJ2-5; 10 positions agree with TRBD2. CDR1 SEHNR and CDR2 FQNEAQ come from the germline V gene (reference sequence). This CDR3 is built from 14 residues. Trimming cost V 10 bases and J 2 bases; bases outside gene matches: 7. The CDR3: CATSAGGWQETQYF. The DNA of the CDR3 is TGTGCCACCTCAGCGGGGGGGTGGCAAGAGACCCAGTACTTC.

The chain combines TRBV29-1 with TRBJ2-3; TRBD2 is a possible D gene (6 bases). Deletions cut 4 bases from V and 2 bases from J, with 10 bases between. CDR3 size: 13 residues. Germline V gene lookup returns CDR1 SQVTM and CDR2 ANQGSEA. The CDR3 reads CSVGAGPTDTQYF. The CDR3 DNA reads TGCAGCGTTGGGGCGGGGCCCACAGATACGCAGTATTTT.

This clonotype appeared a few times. CDR3 in amino acids: CASSPTGNTGELFF. The CDR3 DNA reads as TGTGCCAGCAGCCCGACGGGGAACACCGGGGAGCTGTTTTTT. This chain joins TRBV14 and TRBJ2-2; D unclear. This CDR3 comprises 14 residues. In germline, CDR1 is SGHDN, CDR2 FVKESK. Trimming pared 4 bases from V and 1 base from J, leaving 7 bases between.

CDR3 in amino acids: CASSHRGRSTDTQYF. CDR3 coding DNA: TGCGCCAGCAGCCATCGGGGCCGCAGCACAGATACGCAGTATTTT. This chain connects TRBV4-1 to TRBJ2-3, with D perhaps TRBD1 or TRBD2 (5 bases each). The germline V gene encodes CDR1 MGHRA and CDR2 YSYEKL. This CDR3 is 15 amino acids long. The V end was cut by 3 bases, the J end by 0 bases, with 10 bases between.

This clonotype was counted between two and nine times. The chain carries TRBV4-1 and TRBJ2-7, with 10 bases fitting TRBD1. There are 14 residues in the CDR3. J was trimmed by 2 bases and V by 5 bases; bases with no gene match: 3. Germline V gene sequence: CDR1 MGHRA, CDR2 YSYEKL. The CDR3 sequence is CASSWDRGAYEQYF. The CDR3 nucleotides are TGCGCCAGCAGCTGGGACAGGGGCGCCTACGAGCAGTACTTC.

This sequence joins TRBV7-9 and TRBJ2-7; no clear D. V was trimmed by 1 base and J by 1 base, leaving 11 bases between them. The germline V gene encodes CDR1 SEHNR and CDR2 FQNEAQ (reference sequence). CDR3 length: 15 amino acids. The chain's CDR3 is CASSLVGSVSYEQYF. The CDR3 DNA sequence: TGTGCCAGCAGCTTAGTAGGGTCGGTATCCTACGAGCAGTACTTC. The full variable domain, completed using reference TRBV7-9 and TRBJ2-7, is DTGVSQNPRHKITKRGQNVTFRCDPISEHNRLYWYRQTLGQGPEFLTYFQNEAQLEKSRLLSDRFSAERPKGSFSTLEIQRTEQGDSAMYLCASSLVGSVSYEQYFGPGTRLTVT.